This T cell receptor (beta chain) is drawn from a study of PD-1 blockade in mismatch repair-deficient tumors. Mismatch repair deficiency was confirmed in all patients, by PCR or immunohistochemistry. TCRs were sequenced from a few patients responding to pembrolizumab. This clone was detected only a few times. Some clones are missing from TCRdb's copy, which holds only in-frame ones; the method was immunoSEQ multiplex PCR. The sample includes fewer than 100,000 clones, roughly 80% seen only once; the top ten take around 2.7%. The specimen was peripheral blood, collected 12 weeks after starting pembrolizumab. The sequence came from an adult with mismatch repair-deficient cancer.

CDR3 sequence reads: CASATDWNERYF. As DNA, the CDR3 is TGTGCCAGCGCCACGGACTGGAACGAACGGTACTTC. The gene calls are TRBV27 and TRBJ2-7, with a possible D match to TRBD2 (5 bases). Germline V lookup: CDR1 MNHEY, CDR2 SMNVEV (reference sequence). V was shortened by 8 bases and J by 12 bases, with 20 bases between the two germline ends. This CDR3 spans 12 amino acids.